These 21 T cell receptor beta chains were sequenced from one sample in a study of lymphopenia after photon versus proton radiotherapy. The repertoire was sequenced with immunoSEQ multiplex PCR; TCRdb's copy has only in-frame clones and lacks some. This table has tens of thousands of clones, around 85% appearing once. This sample comprised peripheral blood, obtained from a patient treated with photon-based radiotherapy. These TCRs come from a man aged 35 to 55 with gastric cancer.

This clone was detected once. The chain recombines TRBV5-4 with TRBJ2-2; a weak D match, TRBD1 (5 bases). This CDR3 has 15 amino acids. The germline gives CDR1 SGHNT, CDR2 YYREEE (reference sequence). The ends were cut back, 0 bases at V and 0 bases at J, with 6 bases in the middle. The CDR3: CASSLGQSNTGELFF. The DNA for the CDR3 is TGTGCCAGCAGCTTGGGACAGTCGAACACCGGGGAGCTGTTTTTT. Based on the CDR3 plus reference TRBV5-4 and TRBJ2-2, the full variable domain is ETGVTQSPTHLIKTRGQQVTLRCSSQSGHNTVSWYQQALGQGPQFIFQYYREEENGRGNFPPRFSGLQFPNYSSELNVNALELDDSALYLCASSLGQSNTGELFFGEGSRLTVL.

This clone has a single count. The V gene is TRBV4-2, the J gene TRBJ2-5, with 10 positions matching TRBD2. The ends lost 5 bases at V and 5 bases at J; junction bases unmatched: 11. Per germline, CDR1 LGHNA and CDR2 YNFKEQ. This CDR3 comprises 16 residues. DNA of the CDR3: TGTGCCAGCAGCAACCAAGCGGGGGGGCCGCGGGAGACCCAGTACTTC. Translation: CASSNQAGGPRETQYF.

This clone was counted a few times. This chain links TRBV7-9 with TRBJ2-7; TRBD1 or TRBD2 may be the D gene (5 bases each). Trimming removed 1 base at V and 5 bases at J, with 15 bases between. Germline loops: CDR1 SEHNR, CDR2 FQNEAQ (reference sequence). The CDR3 covers 15 residues. This CDR3 is CASSLVTIGQDEQYF. The CDR3 nucleotides are TGTGCCAGCAGCTTAGTGACTATCGGACAAGACGAGCAGTACTTC.

This clone rates as medium-sized (0.01 to 0.1%). The V gene is TRBV27, the J gene TRBJ1-6, with unresolved D. The V end lost 8 bases, the J end lost 9 bases, and 2 bases lay between the germline ends. The germline gives CDR1 MNHEY, CDR2 SMNVEV (reference sequence). The CDR3 is made up of 9 amino acids. The CDR3: CASCSPLHF. The CDR3 nucleotides read TGTGCCAGCTGTTCACCCCTCCACTTT.

The V and J genes are TRBV9 and TRBJ2-2; D possibly corresponds to TRBD1 (5 bases). CDR1 and CDR2 (germline): SGDLS, YYNGEE. This CDR3 region has 14 residues. The germline V and J ends were trimmed by 3 bases and 6 bases, with 12 bases remaining between them. CDR3 nucleotides: TGTGCCAGCAGCGGTCAGGGAAATCCCGGGGAGCTGTTTTTT. It is translated as CASSGQGNPGELFF.

This chain connects TRBV7-9 to TRBJ2-7; no clear D gene. The germline V and J ends were trimmed by 6 bases and 3 bases, with 18 bases remaining between them. In germline, CDR1 is SEHNR, CDR2 FQNEAQ (reference sequence). This CDR3 comprises 15 residues. This CDR3 is CASSFNSRADYEQYF. CDR3 DNA: TGTGCCAGCAGTTTTAATAGCCGAGCCGACTACGAGCAGTACTTC.

This chain joins TRBV5-8 and TRBJ1-4; TRBD1 is a possible D gene (5 bases). The germline V gene encodes CDR1 SGHTS and CDR2 YDEGEE. CDR3 length: 15 amino acids. Trimming stripped 0 bases from V and 0 bases from J, with 6 bases between. In DNA, the CDR3 is TGTGCCAGCAGCTTGGGCAGGGCAACTAATGAAAAACTGTTTTTT. The encoded protein is CASSLGRATNEKLFF.

The chain links TRBV6-1 to TRBJ2-5; 10 bases agree with TRBD1. The V and J ends lost 6 bases and 5 bases, in that order; junction bases with no gene match: 9. This CDR3 region has 15 residues. Germline V CDR1 and CDR2: MNHNS, SASEGT. CDR3 DNA: TGTGCCAGCAGGGACCCCGGGACAGGGGCGGAGACCCAGTACTTC. Translating gives CASRDPGTGAETQYF.

This clone was seen a few times. This chain uses TRBV12-5 with TRBJ2-7, with a possible D match to TRBD1 (5 bases). Deletions cut 6 bases from V and 4 bases from J, with 10 bases between. Germline values: CDR1 LGHNT, CDR2 FRNRAP. The CDR3 runs to 12 residues. The CDR3 loop reads CASGPGQYEQYF. In nucleotides, the CDR3 is TGTGCTAGTGGCCCAGGGCAATACGAGCAGTACTTC. Full variable domain (remainder filled in from reference TRBV12-5 and TRBJ2-7): DARVTQTPRHKVTEMGQEVTMRCQPILGHNTVFWYRQTMMQGLELLAYFRNRAPLDDSGMPKDRFSAEMPDATLATLKIQPSEPRDSAVYFCASGPGQYEQYFGPGTRLTVT.

The genes are TRBV5-1 and TRBJ1-2; 7 bases fit TRBD1. Germline trimming cut 4 bases from V and 4 bases from J; bases unmatched to any gene: 7. The CDR3 is 14 amino acids. Looked up from germline, CDR1 is SGHRS and CDR2 is YFSETQ. The CDR3 region has the DNA TGCGCCAGCAGCCCCCGACAGGGAAGCTATGGCTACACCTTC. It is translated as CASSPRQGSYGYTF.

The chain combines TRBV11-2 with TRBJ1-4; unclear D gene. The germline V gene encodes CDR1 SGHAT and CDR2 FQNNGV. The length of the CDR3 is 15 residues. V was shortened by 5 bases and J by 5 bases, with 15 bases between the two germline ends. The CDR3 sequence is CASSLQRGRNEKLFF. The CDR3 DNA is TGTGCCAGCAGCCTCCAGCGTGGGCGGAATGAAAAACTGTTTTTT.

The table lists this clone with a count of one. The genes are TRBV7-6 and TRBJ2-1; D is perhaps TRBD1 (5 bases). Germline-derived CDR1 and CDR2 are SGHVS and FNYEAQ. The CDR3 covers 14 residues. Trimming removed 2 bases at V and 1 base at J, with 6 bases between. DNA for the CDR3: TGTGCCAGCAGCTTAAAGGGGTCCTACAATGAGCAGTTCTTC. This sequence encodes CASSLKGSYNEQFF.

The chain has TRBV6-5 and TRBJ1-6, with D hard to call. Trimming shortened V by 0 bases and J by 4 bases, and 10 bases separated the two germline ends. The germline CDR1 and CDR2 sequences are MNHEY and SVGAGI. The CDR3 length is 16 residues. The CDR3, as DNA: TGTGCCAGCAGTTACTCGAAACAGTCTTATAATTCACCCCTCCACTTT. Translated, it gives CASSYSKQSYNSPLHF.

This chain links TRBV11-2 with TRBJ2-7; unclear D gene. Trimming took 1 base from V and 2 from J, leaving 0 bases between them. This CDR3 spans 11 amino acids. Looked up from germline, CDR1 is SGHAT and CDR2 is FQNNGV. CDR3 amino acids: CASSLAYEQYF. The CDR3 DNA reads TGTGCCAGCAGCTTAGCCTACGAGCAGTACTTC.

The gene calls are TRBV5-8 and TRBJ2-7, with D perhaps TRBD1 or TRBD2 (5 bases each). CDR3 length: 13 amino acids. V dropped 4 bases and J dropped 6 bases, with 14 bases sitting between them. Germline V CDR1 and CDR2: SGHTS, YDEGEE. CDR3 sequence reads: CASSLRGPGEQYF. CDR3 coding DNA: TGTGCCAGCAGCCTTCGGGGCCCTGGCGAGCAGTACTTC.

The gene calls are TRBV7-2 and TRBJ2-7; D is unclear. CDR1 is SGHTA, CDR2 FQGNSA, per germline. V was trimmed by 8 bases and J by 3 bases, leaving 8 bases between them. The CDR3 is 11 amino acids. The CDR3 sequence is CASEGRYEQYF. The DNA of the CDR3 is TGTGCCAGCGAAGGACGCTACGAGCAGTACTTC.

This chain uses TRBV7-2 with TRBJ2-3; 7 nucleotides align to TRBD2. The CDR3 loop spans 15 amino acids. Trimming at V came to 6 bases and at J to 2 bases, leaving 8 bases not matched to a gene. The germline gives CDR1 SGHTA, CDR2 FQGNSA. The CDR3 here is CASRPPGLNTDTQYF. The DNA of the CDR3 is TGTGCCAGCAGACCTCCGGGACTAAACACAGATACGCAGTATTTT.

This clone was counted only a few times. One end of the junction does not line up with germline, which may come from a read error. This chain connects TRBV15 to TRBJ1-2; 12 bases map to TRBD1. CDR3 size: 17 residues. CDR1 LNHNV and CDR2 YYDKDF come from the germline V gene (reference sequence). The CDR3 region is CATRRDGWGQGAEGYTF. Written as DNA, the CDR3 is TGTGCCACCAGGAGAGACGGGTGGGGACAGGGGGCTGAAGGCTACACCTTC.

The chain links TRBV7-9 to TRBJ1-2, with a weak D call TRBD1 (5 bases). This CDR3 is built from 17 residues. V lost 1 base and J 2 bases, leaving 17 bases between the germline ends. The germline V gene has CDR1 SEHNR and CDR2 FQNEAQ (reference sequence). CDR3 sequence reads: CASSLGGLGEGNYGYTF. For the CDR3, the DNA is TGTGCCAGCAGCTTAGGCGGTTTGGGGGAGGGGAACTATGGCTACACCTTC.

J is TRBJ1-3 and V is TRBV6-1; D may be TRBD1 (5 bases). Germline V lookup: CDR1 MNHNS, CDR2 SASEGT. The CDR3 extends over 16 amino acids. V dropped 2 bases and J dropped 0 bases, with 11 bases sitting between them. The chain's CDR3 is CASSETGFRSGNTIYF. The CDR3 DNA reads as TGTGCCAGCAGTGAAACAGGATTTCGCTCTGGAAACACCATATATTTT.

CDR3 sequence reads: CASSDTYEQYF. The CDR3 nucleotides are TGTGCCAGCAGTGATACCTACGAGCAGTACTTC. This chain links TRBV27 with TRBJ2-7, with no clear D. The CDR3 totals 11 residues. The germline V gene encodes CDR1 MNHEY and CDR2 SMNVEV (reference sequence). The V end was cut by 5 bases, the J end by 2 bases, with 4 bases between.